This T cell receptor (beta chain) was profiled in a study of T cell responses to AZD1222 COVID-19 vaccine. Study outcomes and limitations: Baseline seropositivity characterized only a handful of AZD1222 recipients. Females made up more of the donors, who were largely white British, and clonal diversity may have come out too low.

In the case of this clone: As yet, its antigen is unknown.

This CDR3 has 14 amino acids. V lost 5 bases to trimming and J lost 5 bases; unmatched junction nucleotides: 6. Germline V gene lookup returns CDR1 MNHEY and CDR2 SVGAGI. Repertoires were generated with immunoSEQ multiplex PCR, while TCRdb's copy carries only in-frame clones and drops some. The sample carries roughly 120,000 clones, 88% recorded once. The chain recombines TRBV6-5 with TRBJ1-1, with 9 bases matching TRBD1. The sample in question was peripheral blood, obtained 28 days after the second AZD1222 dose. The sequence was obtained from an adult who received the AZD1222 COVID-19 vaccine. The CDR3 region has the DNA TGTGCCAGCAGTACCTCGGACAGGGGTACTGAAGCTTTCTTT. It encodes CASSTSDRGTEAFF.